This TCR beta chain was observed in a study of memory CD4+ T cells and cytomegalovirus serostatus. General study findings and limits: About 40% of the 164 known CMV-associated TCRbeta sequences appeared in CD4+ memory.

About this clone: No antigen is known for it. Additional DNA sequences in this sample encode the identical CDR3.

Trimming pared 5 bases from V and 5 bases from J, leaving 9 bases between. CDR1 and CDR2 from the germline V gene are MNHEY and SVGAGI. The CDR3 length is 13 residues. The sort gate was single viable CD3+CD4+CD8-CD45RO+ cells for memory CD4+ T cells. TCRdb's table, derived via immunoSEQ multiplex PCR, lists solely in-frame clones and lacks some. The data show 50,000 or so clones, 70% to 85% seen once. This sequence was found in an adult in good health and CMV-seronegative. The chain has TRBV6-5 and TRBJ2-2; D not resolved. Sequencing used memory CD4+ T cells from blood. For the CDR3, the DNA is TGTGCCAGCAGTCCTAGGGTTACCGGGGAGCTGTTTTTT. This sequence encodes CASSPRVTGELFF.